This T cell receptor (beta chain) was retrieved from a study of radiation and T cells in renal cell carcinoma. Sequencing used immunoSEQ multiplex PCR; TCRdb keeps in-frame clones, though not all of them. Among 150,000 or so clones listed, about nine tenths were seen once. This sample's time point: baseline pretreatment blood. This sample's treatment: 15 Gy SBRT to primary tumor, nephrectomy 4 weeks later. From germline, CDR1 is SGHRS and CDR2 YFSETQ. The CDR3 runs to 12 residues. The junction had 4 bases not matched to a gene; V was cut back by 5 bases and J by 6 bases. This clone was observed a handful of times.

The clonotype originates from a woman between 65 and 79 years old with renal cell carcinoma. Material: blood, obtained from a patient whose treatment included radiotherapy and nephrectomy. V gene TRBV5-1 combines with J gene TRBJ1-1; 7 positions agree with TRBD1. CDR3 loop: CASSPGTAEAFF. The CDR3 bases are TGCGCCAGCAGTCCTGGGACAGCTGAAGCTTTCTTT.